One sample yielded the 19 T cell receptor beta chains listed below, sequenced in a study of control samples from healthy donors and cancer patients. TCRdb's copy holds only in-frame clones and misses some; the assay was immunoSEQ multiplex PCR. The data contain 90,000 to 150,000 clones, approximately 88% of them singletons. Source material: blood. All receptors derive from a middle-aged man in good health.

The gene calls are TRBV21-1 and TRBJ2-1; TRBD1 is the table's D call and was not checked against the DNA. TRBV21-1 counts as a pseudogene. The CDR3 has 17 residues. In DNA, the CDR3 is TGTGCCAGCAGCAAAGAGGGCCCAGGGCGCTTCGGATATGAGCAGTTCTTC. This encodes CASSKEGPGRFGYEQFF.

The rearrangement links TRBV7-9 to TRBJ1-2; 12 bases line up with TRBD1. The CDR3 contains 15 residues. V was clipped by 3 bases and J by 4 bases; unmatched bases: 3. Looked up from germline, CDR1 is SEHNR and CDR2 is FQNEAQ (reference sequence). CDR3 loop: CASSLGQGAIYGYTF. The CDR3 nucleotides are TGTGCCAGCAGCTTGGGACAGGGGGCTATCTATGGCTACACCTTC.

Turning to this clone: The germline gene is not matched at one end of the junction; a read error may be the cause. This rearrangement joins TRBV5-1 to TRBJ2-5; 11 bases map to TRBD2. CDR3 size: 14 residues. Germline CDR1 is SGHRS and CDR2 is YFSETQ. The CDR3 DNA reads TGCGCCAGCCGCTTTAGCGGGGGGGTTGAGACCCAGTACTTC. Translating it yields CASRFSGGVETQYF. Variable domain in full (rest from reference TRBV5-1 and TRBJ2-5): KAGVTQTPRYLIKTRGQQVTLSCSPISGHRSVSWYQQTPGQGLQFLFEYFSETQRNKGNFPGRFSGRQFSNSRSEMNVSTLELGDSALYLCASRFSGGVETQYFGPGTRLLVL.

The CDR3 loop is CASSYSKGRTEAFF. In nucleotides, the CDR3 is TGTGCCAGCAGTTACTCGAAGGGGAGGACTGAAGCTTTCTTT. The chain has TRBV6-5 and TRBJ1-1, with D possibly TRBD1 on 5 matching bases. This CDR3 region has 14 residues. Germline V gives CDR1 MNHEY, CDR2 SVGAGI. Trimming took 0 bases from V and 5 from J, leaving 10 bases between them.

The J gene is TRBJ1-4, the V gene TRBV5-1, with D perhaps TRBD1 (6 bases). CDR3 length: 13 residues. CDR1 SGHRS and CDR2 YFSETQ come from the germline V gene. V was trimmed by 4 bases and J by 6 bases, leaving 10 bases between them. In DNA form, the CDR3 reads TGCGCCAGCAGCGGCGGGGGCGATGAAAAACTGTTTTTT. It codes for CASSGGGDEKLFF.

The chain uses TRBV11-3 and TRBJ1-1; D perhaps matches TRBD1 (6 bases). V lost 5 bases and J lost 9, with 16 bases in between. The CDR3 extends over 13 amino acids. Germline lookup yields CDR1 SGHNT and CDR2 YENEEA. The CDR3 DNA sequence: TGTGCCAGCAGCGGGACCTACACAGGGAAAGCTTTCTTT. Amino acid sequence: CASSGTYTGKAFF.

The chain recombines TRBV15 with TRBJ1-1, with D perhaps matching TRBD1 (5 bases). The CDR3 covers 16 residues. CDR1 is LNHNV, CDR2 YYDKDF, per germline (reference sequence). Trimming removed 1 base from V and 2 bases from J, with 14 bases in between. CDR3 in amino acids: CATSRGGGELNTEAFF. Written as DNA, the CDR3 is TGTGCCACCAGCAGAGGGGGAGGGGAGTTAAACACTGAAGCTTTCTTT.

The genes are TRBV6-5 and TRBJ1-3; D not certain. Germline values: CDR1 MNHEY, CDR2 SVGAGI. The CDR3 runs 16 residues. V lost 0 bases to trimming and J lost 0 bases, with 9 bases between them. This CDR3 reads CASSYSGPSSGNTIYF. The CDR3 DNA sequence: TGTGCCAGCAGTTACTCTGGCCCCTCCTCTGGAAACACCATATATTTT.

V is TRBV7-9 and J is TRBJ1-2; D is uncertain. This CDR3 is 14 amino acids long. The germline gives CDR1 SEHNR, CDR2 FQNEAQ (reference sequence). V was cut by 1 base and J by 0 bases, with 6 bases left in between. CDR3 in DNA: TGTGCCAGCAGCTTAGATGTGGCTAACTATGGCTACACCTTC. It codes for CASSLDVANYGYTF.

J is TRBJ1-2 and V is TRBV4-1, with D possibly TRBD1 on 6 matching bases. The CDR3 consists of 16 residues. The germline V and J ends were trimmed by 2 bases and 1 base, with 14 bases remaining between them. CDR1 and CDR2 (germline): MGHRA, YSYEKL. CDR3 sequence reads: CASSQHRGLINYGYTF. As DNA, the CDR3 is TGCGCCAGCAGCCAACACCGGGGGCTTATTAACTATGGCTACACCTTC.

The chain uses TRBV7-9 and TRBJ1-1; D remains ambiguous. Trimming took 4 bases from V and 3 from J, leaving 15 bases between them. Germline V CDR1 and CDR2: SEHNR, FQNEAQ (reference sequence). This CDR3 spans 15 amino acids. This CDR3 reads CASSSSQGRDTEAFF. CDR3 bases: TGTGCCAGCAGCTCAAGTCAAGGACGAGACACTGAAGCTTTCTTT.

The chain recombines TRBV30 with TRBJ2-1; 10 bases match TRBD1. Per germline, CDR1 GTSNPN and CDR2 SVGIG (reference sequence). The CDR3 extends over 14 amino acids. Trimming cost V 5 bases and J 3 bases; bases outside gene matches: 4. CDR3 residues: CAWRRDRGYNEQFF. CDR3 DNA sequence: TGTGCCTGGCGCCGGGACAGGGGCTACAATGAGCAGTTCTTC.

V is TRBV5-1 and J is TRBJ2-2; D remains ambiguous. With 0 bases removed from V and 1 base from J, the gap between germline ends came to 7 bases. The germline gives CDR1 SGHRS, CDR2 YFSETQ. CDR3 size: 15 residues. The CDR3 is CASSLASENTGELFF. For the CDR3, the DNA is TGCGCCAGCAGCTTGGCGTCGGAGAACACCGGGGAGCTGTTTTTT.

The chain joins TRBV9 to TRBJ2-5, with D uncertain. V dropped 1 base and J dropped 0 bases, with 7 bases sitting between them. The germline V gene encodes CDR1 SGDLS and CDR2 YYNGEE. The CDR3 spans 14 residues. In DNA, the CDR3 is TGTGCCAGCAGCGTAACAGCTAACCAAGAGACCCAGTACTTC. Amino acids: CASSVTANQETQYF.

V gene TRBV9 combines with J gene TRBJ2-7; D tentatively fits TRBD1 or TRBD2 (5 bases each). Germline lookup yields CDR1 SGDLS and CDR2 YYNGEE. Trimming removed 2 bases at V and 1 base at J, with 10 bases between. The CDR3 consists of 14 residues. The CDR3 DNA is TGTGCCAGCAGCGTTGGGGGTCGGTCCTACGAGCAGTACTTC. It is translated as CASSVGGRSYEQYF.

The CDR3 sequence is CASSIVWFDEQYF. The CDR3 DNA sequence: TGTGCCAGTAGTATAGTTTGGTTCGACGAGCAGTACTTC. The chain employs TRBV19 and TRBJ2-7; D remains unclear. V was clipped by 1 base and J by 5 bases, with 9 bases between them. This CDR3 has 13 residues. Per germline, CDR1 LNHDA and CDR2 SQIVND (reference sequence).

V usage is TRBV5-4 and J usage is TRBJ2-5; a possible D gene is TRBD1 (5 bases). V lost 3 bases and J 5 bases, leaving 17 bases between the germline ends. This CDR3 contains 15 residues. Germline CDR1 SGHNT, CDR2 YYREEE (reference sequence). The CDR3 loop is CASSSDGARLETQYF. The CDR3 DNA follows: TGTGCCAGCAGCTCGGATGGGGCCCGGCTCGAGACCCAGTACTTC.

This rearrangement joins TRBV11-2 to TRBJ2-7; 11 nucleotides align to TRBD2. Germline V gene sequence: CDR1 SGHAT, CDR2 FQNNGV. The CDR3 is 14 amino acids. With 5 bases clipped from V and 6 bases from J, the junction kept 6 bases outside the gene matches. Written as DNA, the CDR3 is TGTGCCAGCAGCCCCCAGACTAGCGGGGCCGAGCAGTACTTC. It specifies CASSPQTSGAEQYF.

This clone was detected once. This chain connects TRBV6-1 to TRBJ1-2; D remains unclear. Germline V gives CDR1 MNHNS, CDR2 SASEGT. V was shortened by 3 bases and J by 0 bases, with 17 bases between the two germline ends. This CDR3 has 17 residues. DNA for the CDR3: TGTGCCAGCAGTGACCGACTCGGACGGAGCACTAACTATGGCTACACCTTC. Its translation is CASSDRLGRSTNYGYTF.